The next 27 T cell receptor beta chains were all read from a single sample in a study of T cell responses to AZD1222 COVID-19 vaccine. The data were produced by immunoSEQ multiplex PCR, yet TCRdb's version contains in-frame clones alone and is incomplete. Here the sample spans more than 120,000 clones, around 90% being singletons. The sequenced sample was peripheral blood, obtained 28 days after the second AZD1222 dose. The receptors shown here come from an adult who received the AZD1222 COVID-19 vaccine.

The chain combines TRBV7-8 with TRBJ2-1, with D tentatively TRBD2 (6 bases). Germline V gives CDR1 SGHVS, CDR2 FQNEAQ. V was pared by 4 bases and J by 2 bases, with 15 bases between. The CDR3 totals 16 residues. The CDR3 nucleotides read TGTGCCAGCAGCTGGCCCGGAGGGGCCCCCTACAATGAGCAGTTCTTC. It is translated as CASSWPGGAPYNEQFF.

The chain is built from TRBV9 and TRBJ1-3, with TRBD1 as a possible D gene (5 bases). The germline CDR1 and CDR2 sequences are SGDLS and YYNGEE. Trimming took off 2 bases at V and 4 bases at J, with 7 bases between the two ends. The CDR3 totals 13 residues. This CDR3 reads CASSVRTGNTIYF. In DNA, the CDR3 is TGTGCCAGCAGCGTCCGGACAGGAAACACCATATATTTT.

The genes are TRBV14 and TRBJ2-3; 7 bases agree with TRBD2. Germline assignment: CDR1 SGHDN and CDR2 FVKESK. The CDR3 has 16 residues. The junction had 11 bases not matched to a gene; V was cut back by 1 base and J by 7 bases. DNA for the CDR3: TGTGCCAGCAGCCAAGGGGGCAGCGGGAAGTTCTATACGCAGTATTTT. It translates to CASSQGGSGKFYTQYF.

This clone was recorded once. The rearrangement links TRBV5-6 to TRBJ1-1; D perhaps matches TRBD1 (5 bases). Trimming left V 4 bases short and J 2 bases short, with 15 bases between. Germline CDR1 SGHDT, CDR2 YYEEEE. This CDR3 spans 15 amino acids. DNA for the CDR3: TGTGCCAGCAGCCCCAAAGGGGTCCTAAACACTGAAGCTTTCTTT. It is translated as CASSPKGVLNTEAFF. The full variable domain, completed using reference TRBV5-6 and TRBJ1-1, is DAGVTQSPTHLIKTRGQQVTLRCSPKSGHDTVSWYQQALGQGPQFIFQYYEEEERQRGNFPDRFSGHQFPNYSSELNVNALLLGDSALYLCASSPKGVLNTEAFFGQGTRLTVV.

The V gene is TRBV5-1, the J gene TRBJ1-5, with D perhaps matching TRBD1 (5 bases). This CDR3 spans 14 amino acids. The V gene's germline CDR1 is SGHRS and CDR2 YFSETQ. V shed 7 bases and J shed 2 bases, with 13 bases lying between them. The CDR3 sequence is CASSGGAGNQPQHF. CDR3 DNA sequence: TGCGCCAGCTCGGGGGGTGCAGGCAATCAGCCCCAGCATTTT.

This rearrangement joins TRBV7-3 to TRBJ1-6; maybe TRBD1 (6 bases). The CDR3 covers 14 residues. The germline V gene has CDR1 SGHTA and CDR2 FQGTGA. With 3 bases removed from V and 7 bases from J, the gap between germline ends came to 10 bases. The DNA of the CDR3 is TGTGCCAGCAGCTTCGGGGGGCGCAATTCACCCCTCCACTTT. Translated: CASSFGGRNSPLHF. Filled out from reference TRBV7-3 and TRBJ1-6, the complete variable domain reads GAGVSQTPSNKVTEKGKYVELRCDPISGHTALYWYRQSLGQGPEFLIYFQGTGAADDSGLPNDRFFAVRPEGSVSTLKIQRTERGDSAVYLCASSFGGRNSPLHFGNGTRLTVT.

The V and J genes are TRBV28 and TRBJ1-4, with 8 bases fitting TRBD1. CDR1 is MDHEN, CDR2 SYDVKM, per germline. V lost 6 bases to trimming and J lost 10 bases; unmatched junction nucleotides: 4. The CDR3 runs to 12 residues. The CDR3 DNA sequence: TGTGCCAGCAGGCCTACAGGGGGAAAACTGTTTTTT. Translated, it gives CASRPTGGKLFF.

V gene TRBV2 combines with J gene TRBJ1-3; D is unresolved. CDR1 is SNHLY, CDR2 FYNNEI, per germline. V lost 3 bases and J 4 bases, leaving 4 bases between the germline ends. The CDR3 covers 12 residues. The CDR3 spells CASSENGNTIYF. In DNA, the CDR3 is TGTGCCAGCAGTGAGAACGGAAACACCATATATTTT.

The chain recombines TRBV6-1 with TRBJ2-7; D may match TRBD1 or TRBD2 (5 bases each). This CDR3 region has 15 residues. The V end lost 1 base, the J end lost 2 bases, and 12 bases lay between the germline ends. Per germline, CDR1 MNHNS and CDR2 SASEGT. The CDR3 DNA sequence: TGTGCCAGCAGTGAAGGAGGGACCCTCGCCTACGAGCAGTACGTC. The encoded protein is CASSEGGTLAYEQYV.

A single count supports this clone. The chain uses TRBV3-1 (or the pseudogene TRBV3-2) and TRBJ1-1; D is perhaps TRBD1 (5 bases). The CDR3 is 16 amino acids. Germline assignment: CDR1 LGHDT and CDR2 YNNKEL (reference sequence). V lost 1 base and J lost 4, with 16 bases in between. For the CDR3, the DNA is TGTGCCAGCAGCCAAGTCCGCCCTAGGGGAGGCACTGAAGCTTTCTTT. Translated, it gives CASSQVRPRGGTEAFF.

This chain connects TRBV20-1 to TRBJ2-1; 10 nucleotides line up with TRBD2. Germline V gives CDR1 DFQATT, CDR2 SNEGSKA (reference sequence). After removal of 3 bases from V and 9 bases from J, the junction contained 11 bases not matched to a gene. The CDR3 has 15 amino acids. The CDR3: CSASVGLAGVVEQFF. CDR3 coding DNA: TGCAGTGCTAGTGTTGGGCTAGCGGGAGTGGTTGAGCAGTTCTTC.

This chain links TRBV7-6 with TRBJ2-7; TRBD2 matches 8 bases. Germline trimming cut 1 base from V and 4 bases from J; bases unmatched to any gene: 9. This CDR3 is 16 amino acids long. Germline V CDR1 and CDR2: SGHVS, FNYEAQ. CDR3 DNA sequence: TGTGCCAGCAGCTTAGACGCGGCGGGAGGATGGTACGAGCAGTACTTC. This codes for CASSLDAAGGWYEQYF.

This chain uses TRBV9 with TRBJ2-1; TRBD2 agrees at 11 bases. CDR3 length: 16 amino acids. CDR1 is SGDLS, CDR2 YYNGEE, per germline. The V gene end was trimmed by 5 bases and the J gene end by 9 bases; junction bases not matched to a gene: 13. This CDR3 reads CASSPYYGTSGSEQFF. DNA for the CDR3: TGTGCCAGCAGTCCCTATTATGGGACTAGCGGCAGTGAGCAGTTCTTC.

The chain uses TRBV28 and TRBJ1-5, with D possibly matching TRBD1 (5 bases). Trimming took 7 bases from V and 2 from J, leaving 21 bases between them. The CDR3 is 17 amino acids. Germline V gives CDR1 MDHEN, CDR2 SYDVKM. The CDR3 DNA reads as TGTGCCAGCACTACCCGGGGGACGGTAAGAGGCAATCAGCCCCAGCATTTT. Amino acids: CASTTRGTVRGNQPQHF. The variable domain in full, completed from reference TRBV28 and TRBJ1-5, reads DVKVTQSSRYLVKRTGEKVFLECVQDMDHENMFWYRQDPGLGLRLIYFSYDVKMKEKGDIPEGYSVSREKKERFSLILESASTNQTSMYLCASTTRGTVRGNQPQHFGDGTRLSIL.

V usage is TRBV6-6 and J usage is TRBJ2-7, with D perhaps TRBD1 or TRBD2 (7 bases each). Germline lookup yields CDR1 MNHNY and CDR2 SVGAGI (reference sequence). CDR3 length: 14 residues. The V end lost 4 bases, the J end lost 3 bases, and 13 bases lay between the germline ends. CDR3 in amino acids: CASSLDREGYEQYF. CDR3 bases: TGTGCCAGCAGTTTAGACAGGGAGGGCTACGAGCAGTACTTC.

V gene TRBV5-4 combines with J gene TRBJ2-1; 9 nucleotides align to TRBD2. Unmatched junction bases numbered 2, after V lost 0 bases and J lost 1 base. Germline assignment: CDR1 SGHNT and CDR2 YYREEE (reference sequence). The CDR3 is 16 residues long. This chain's CDR3 is CASSLGAGGSYNEQFF. CDR3 sequence (DNA): TGTGCCAGCAGCTTGGGAGCGGGAGGATCCTACAATGAGCAGTTCTTC.

This chain joins TRBV19 and TRBJ2-5; D is possibly TRBD2 (6 bases). The germline V and J ends were trimmed by 3 bases and 1 base, with 12 bases remaining between them. The CDR3 contains 15 residues. CDR1 is LNHDA, CDR2 SQIVND, per germline (reference sequence). CDR3 amino acids: CASSMRGDLQETQYF. As DNA, the CDR3 is TGTGCCAGTAGTATGCGGGGCGATCTCCAAGAGACCCAGTACTTC.

V gene TRBV30 combines with J gene TRBJ1-2, with 8 bases identical to TRBD1. Germline V gives CDR1 GTSNPN, CDR2 SVGIG (reference sequence). The trim removed 3 bases at V and 4 bases at J, leaving 7 bases unmatched. This CDR3 is 14 amino acids long. The CDR3 spells CAWSNRGSSYGYTF. The CDR3, as DNA: TGTGCCTGGAGCAACAGGGGGAGTAGCTATGGCTACACCTTC.

This sequence joins TRBV2 and TRBJ2-2; D remains ambiguous. Trimming shortened V by 10 bases and J by 1 base, and 10 bases separated the two germline ends. Germline CDR1 and CDR2: SNHLY and FYNNEI. This CDR3 has 13 residues. CDR3 amino acids: CATHDKNTGELFF. In DNA form, the CDR3 reads TGTGCCACCCATGACAAGAACACCGGGGAGCTGTTTTTT.

The rearrangement links TRBV6-1 to TRBJ2-5; 9 bases line up with TRBD2. The V segment lost 10 bases and the J segment 5 bases; nucleotides outside the gene matches: 11. The germline V gene has CDR1 MNHNS and CDR2 SASEGT. The CDR3 loop spans 14 amino acids. Written as DNA, the CDR3 is TGTGCCATCAACGAAGCGGGGGGTCTTGAGACCCAGTACTTC. Its protein product is CAINEAGGLETQYF.

The J gene is TRBJ2-5, the V gene TRBV7-6; TRBD2 matches 13 bases. Germline CDR1 is SGHVS and CDR2 is FNYEAQ. The CDR3 has 16 amino acids. The ends lost 1 base at V and 5 bases at J; junction bases unmatched: 4. The CDR3 bases are TGTGCCAGCAGCTTAGGGGGACTAGCGGGAAAGGAGACCCAGTACTTC. Translating it yields CASSLGGLAGKETQYF.

This sequence joins TRBV3-1 (or the pseudogene TRBV3-2) and TRBJ1-1; D unresolved. Looked up from germline, CDR1 is LGHDT and CDR2 is YNNKEL (reference sequence). Trimming removed 4 bases at V and 1 base at J, with 7 bases between. The CDR3 runs 13 residues. CDR3 sequence: CASSPVANTEAFF. The CDR3 region has the DNA TGTGCCAGCAGCCCGGTGGCGAACACTGAAGCTTTCTTT.

The chain is built from TRBV7-2 and TRBJ1-2; TRBD1 aligns across 10 bases. The CDR3 contains 15 residues. Trimming cost V 1 base and J 5 bases; bases outside gene matches: 4. The germline V gene encodes CDR1 SGHTA and CDR2 FQGNSA. CDR3 coding DNA: TGTGCCAGCAGCTTAGGACAGGGGGCAGGATATGGCTACACCTTC. Translated: CASSLGQGAGYGYTF. Drawing the rest from reference TRBV7-2 and TRBJ1-2, the complete variable domain is GAGVSQSPSNKVTEKGKDVELRCDPISGHTALYWYRQSLGQGLEFLIYFQGNSAPDKSGLPSDRFSAERTGGSVSTLTIQRTQQEDSAVYLCASSLGQGAGYGYTFGSGTRLTVV.

This chain links TRBV3-1 (or the pseudogene TRBV3-2) with TRBJ2-7; D gene ambiguous. The CDR3 is 15 residues long. Germline V gives CDR1 LGHDT, CDR2 YNNKEL (reference sequence). Trimming took 2 bases from V and 0 from J, leaving 11 bases between them. CDR3 in DNA: TGTGCCAGCAGCCAAACGGCAGCATCCTCCTACGAGCAGTACGTC. This codes for CASSQTAASSYEQYV.

The CDR3 DNA reads TGTGCCAGCTCATCCCCGACAGGGGTTTCCACTGAAGCTTTCTTT. Encoded protein: CASSSPTGVSTEAFF. V gene TRBV18 combines with J gene TRBJ1-1, with 8 positions matching TRBD1. CDR1 and CDR2 from the germline V gene are KGHSH and LQKENI. The V and J ends lost 5 bases and 4 bases, in that order; junction bases with no gene match: 9. The CDR3 consists of 15 residues.

This rearrangement joins TRBV7-2 to TRBJ2-1; D is ambiguous. The CDR3 runs 14 residues. In germline, CDR1 is SGHTA, CDR2 FQGNSA. V lost 5 bases and J lost 0, with 8 bases in between. CDR3 sequence: CASSLLGSYNEQFF. For the CDR3, the DNA is TGTGCCAGCAGCCTCCTTGGCTCCTACAATGAGCAGTTCTTC.

This clone appeared a few times. The chain employs TRBV18 and TRBJ2-1; 13 bases are shared with TRBD2. V dropped 3 bases and J dropped 6; count of bases not matched to a gene: 5. Germline V gene sequence: CDR1 KGHSH, CDR2 LQKENI. This CDR3 is 16 amino acids long. The CDR3: CASSPIGLAGVNEQFF. The CDR3, as DNA: TGTGCCAGCTCACCCATCGGACTAGCGGGAGTCAATGAGCAGTTCTTC.